Here is one T cell receptor (beta chain) with its context. Its matching antigen is unknown. Some clones are missing from TCRdb's copy, which holds only in-frame ones; the method was immunoSEQ multiplex PCR. The data show roughly 190,000 clones, approximately 93% seen once. This sample was included in a study of T cell responses to AZD1222 COVID-19 vaccine. The wider study: Researchers grouped second doses given at about 4 or about 12 weeks into one pool.

General study findings and limits: Clonal diversity was possibly underestimated, and white British individuals and females predominated among donors. Following two doses of AZD1222, Spike-specific TCR breadth and depth rose. The repertoires were collected only after the peak T cell response.

Germline-derived CDR1 and CDR2 are MNHEY and SVGAGI. CDR3 length equals 15 residues. V was pared by 4 bases and J by 6 bases, with 8 bases of the junction left unmatched. V gene TRBV6-5 combines with J gene TRBJ1-4; 7 bases match TRBD1. The input for sequencing was peripheral blood, taken on day 0 of AZD1222 vaccination. The clonotype comes from an adult in good health. The CDR3 spells CASSSLDRVDEKLFF. The CDR3 DNA follows: TGTGCCAGCAGTTCCCTCGACAGGGTTGATGAAAAACTGTTTTTT.